Sequencing of this T cell receptor (beta chain) was carried out in a study of control samples from healthy donors and cancer patients. The protocol was immunoSEQ multiplex PCR, while the TCRdb copy is restricted to in-frame clones and leaves out a portion. The table has some 80,000 clones, under 90% seen once. The CDR3 extends over 14 amino acids. Germline CDR1 reads GTSNPN; CDR2 reads SVGIG (reference sequence). V lost 3 bases, J lost 0 bases, and 12 bases lay in between. The J gene is TRBJ2-7, the V gene TRBV30, with a possible D match to TRBD1 (6 bases). This receptor was taken from a man aged 45-60 years in good health. The sequencing sample was made of blood. The CDR3 loop reads CAWRRDTSSYEQYF. The CDR3 coding sequence is TGTGCCTGGAGAAGGGACACAAGCTCCTACGAGCAGTACTTC.